These 10 T cell receptor beta chains were sequenced from one sample in a study of blood T cell repertoires in COVID-19. Clones were read by immunoSEQ multiplex PCR, and TCRdb kept only the in-frame ones, dropping some. The repertoire has roughly 30,000 clones, approximately 67% of them found once; the top ten carry 17%. Material: peripheral blood. The receptors were sampled from a human donor in a cohort sampled during active COVID-19.

This chain joins TRBV15 and TRBJ2-1; 10 bases are shared with TRBD2. CDR1 LNHNV and CDR2 YYDKDF come from the germline V gene (reference sequence). The CDR3 is 18 amino acids. Trimming cost V 0 bases and J 4 bases; bases outside gene matches: 9. The CDR3 spells CATSRELWTSGGYNEQFF. The CDR3 DNA is TGTGCCACCAGCAGAGAGTTATGGACTAGCGGCGGATACAATGAGCAGTTCTTC.

The chain carries TRBV10-3 and TRBJ2-1; TRBD2 matches at 13 bases. The ends lost 4 bases at V and 8 bases at J; junction bases unmatched: 5. The CDR3 extends over 15 amino acids. Germline V gives CDR1 ENHRY, CDR2 SYGVKD. The CDR3, as DNA: TGTGCCATCAGTGGACTAGCGGGGGGCCCAGATGAGCAGTTCTTC. Encoded protein: CAISGLAGGPDEQFF.

This clone came up a few times. As DNA, the CDR3 is TGCAGCGTTGCCGTCATTAGCGGGAGGAGGAATGAGCAGTTCTTC. This sequence encodes CSVAVISGRRNEQFF. V gene TRBV29-1 combines with J gene TRBJ2-1; 10 bases match TRBD2. CDR1 is SQVTM and CDR2 is ANQGSEA in the germline V gene. The CDR3 runs 15 residues. V shed 4 bases, J shed 7 bases, and the junction held 10 bases outside the gene matches.

The chain couples TRBV19 to TRBJ1-2, with 7 bases lining up with TRBD1. CDR3 size: 14 residues. The germline V gene has CDR1 LNHDA and CDR2 SQIVND (reference sequence). Trimming removed 7 bases from V and 6 bases from J; junction bases left unmatched: 11. CDR3 nucleotides: TGTGCCAGTAAGAGGGACAGAACTATAGATGGCTACACCTTC. Translating gives CASKRDRTIDGYTF.

This clone was seen a few times. This sequence joins TRBV10-3 and TRBJ2-7, with TRBD1 identical over 9 bases. There are 15 residues in the CDR3. After removal of 5 bases from V and 5 bases from J, the junction contained 10 bases not matched to a gene. Germline V gene data show CDR1 as ENHRY and CDR2 as SYGVKD. The CDR3 loop is CAISQGQGQVNEQYF. DNA for the CDR3: TGTGCCATCAGTCAGGGACAGGGACAGGTCAACGAGCAGTACTTC.

In this sample, this clone turned up a few times. This chain links TRBV5-4 with TRBJ1-2; D gene uncertain. The CDR3 contains 13 residues. Germline CDR1 reads SGHNT; CDR2 reads YYREEE (reference sequence). The V end lost 0 bases, the J end lost 5 bases, and 8 bases lay between the germline ends. For the CDR3, the DNA is TGTGCCAGCAGCTTGGGACTCGAGTATGGCTACACCTTC. The encoded protein is CASSLGLEYGYTF.

In this sample, this clone turned up a few times. The V call is TRBV21-1, the J call TRBJ2-3; the table assigns TRBD2, which was not confirmed against the DNA. TRBV21-1 is an annotated pseudogene. The CDR3 is made up of 16 amino acids. CDR3 loop: CASRINVRFGTDTQYF. Here the CDR3 DNA reads TGTGCCAGCAGAATAAACGTGAGATTCGGCACAGATACGCAGTATTTT.

The chain has TRBV2 and TRBJ1-4, with D perhaps TRBD1 (5 bases). The V gene's germline CDR1 is SNHLY and CDR2 FYNNEI. This CDR3 is built from 16 residues. V lost 6 bases to trimming and J lost 5 bases, with 19 bases between them. CDR3: CASRLQGGRTNEKLFF. As DNA, the CDR3 is TGTGCCAGCAGACTTCAGGGTGGCAGGACCAATGAAAAACTGTTTTTT.

The V gene is TRBV11-3, the J gene TRBJ2-7, with D possibly being TRBD1 (5 bases). Trimming left V 2 bases short and J 6 bases short, with 11 bases between. This CDR3 region has 13 residues. Germline CDR1 and CDR2: SGHNT and YENEEA. This chain's CDR3 is CASSLYQGSEQYF. Written as DNA, the CDR3 is TGTGCCAGCAGCTTATACCAGGGATCCGAGCAGTACTTC.

V and J are TRBV19 and TRBJ1-2, with a weak D call TRBD1 (6 bases). Trimming shortened V by 3 bases and J by 8 bases, and 19 bases separated the two germline ends. This CDR3 has 15 residues. Germline assignment: CDR1 LNHDA and CDR2 SQIVND (reference sequence). CDR3 residues: CASSIGGAQGYGYTF. CDR3 DNA: TGTGCCAGTAGTATTGGGGGGGCACAGGGTTACGGCTACACCTTC.